This T cell receptor beta chain was obtained from a study of neurological immune-mediated disorders. The CDR3 totals 14 residues. Germline V CDR1 and CDR2: SGHVS, FQNEAQ. The V gene lost 5 bases and the J gene lost 0 bases, with 11 bases spanning the gap. This clonotype was counted many times. Healthy controls consisted of blood bank volunteers in Maryland, USA. A total of 2 million PBMCs stored at -80 degrees C provided the unsorted libraries. The cDNA was synthesized by means of template-switch 5'RACE, which was carried out with 10-nucleotide random UMIs. Every sequencing run produced over 190 million TCR-beta sequences that came from 15-18 subjects. TCRdb ran MiXCR on the 5' RACE reads and lists one entry per CDR3 protein. This sample has some 25,000 distinct CDR3 sequences; roughly 7% occur once, and the top ten carry 4.5% to 5%.

The V call is TRBV7-8, the J call TRBJ2-7, with D uncertain. This clonotype originated in a woman in her thirties or forties in good health. The sequenced sample consisted of PBMCs. The CDR3 protein is CASSHDWLSYEQYF. In nucleotides, the CDR3 is TGTGCCAGCAGCCACGACTGGCTCTCCTACGAGCAGTACTTC.